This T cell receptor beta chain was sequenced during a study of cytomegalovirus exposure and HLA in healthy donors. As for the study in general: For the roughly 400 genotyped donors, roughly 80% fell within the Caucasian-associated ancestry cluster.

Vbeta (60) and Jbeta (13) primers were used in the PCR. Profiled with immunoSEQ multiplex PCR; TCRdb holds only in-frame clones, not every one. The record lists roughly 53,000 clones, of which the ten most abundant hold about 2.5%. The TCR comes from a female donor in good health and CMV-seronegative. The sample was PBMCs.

The CDR3 DNA sequence: TGTGCCAGCAGCTCCTTACTAGCGGGAGAGCTATACGAGCAGTACTTC. Protein product: CASSSLLAGELYEQYF. The chain has TRBV4-2 and TRBJ2-7; 11 bases agree with TRBD2. The CDR3 is 16 residues long. J was trimmed by 4 bases and V by 5 bases; bases with no gene match: 10. Germline CDR1 reads LGHNA; CDR2 reads YNFKEQ.